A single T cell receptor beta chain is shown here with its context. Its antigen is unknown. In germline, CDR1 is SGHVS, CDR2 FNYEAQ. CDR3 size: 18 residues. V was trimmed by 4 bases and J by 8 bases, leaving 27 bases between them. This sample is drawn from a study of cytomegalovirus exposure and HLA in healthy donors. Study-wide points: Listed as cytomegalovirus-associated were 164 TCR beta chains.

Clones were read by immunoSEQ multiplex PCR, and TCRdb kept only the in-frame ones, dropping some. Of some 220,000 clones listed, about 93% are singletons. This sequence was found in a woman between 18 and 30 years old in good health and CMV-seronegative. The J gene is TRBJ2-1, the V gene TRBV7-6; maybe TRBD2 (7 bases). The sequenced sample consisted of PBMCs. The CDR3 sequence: CASSYQPGGGGLFHEQFF. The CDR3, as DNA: TGTGCCAGCAGCTACCAGCCTGGGGGGGGCGGTCTGTTCCATGAGCAGTTCTTC.